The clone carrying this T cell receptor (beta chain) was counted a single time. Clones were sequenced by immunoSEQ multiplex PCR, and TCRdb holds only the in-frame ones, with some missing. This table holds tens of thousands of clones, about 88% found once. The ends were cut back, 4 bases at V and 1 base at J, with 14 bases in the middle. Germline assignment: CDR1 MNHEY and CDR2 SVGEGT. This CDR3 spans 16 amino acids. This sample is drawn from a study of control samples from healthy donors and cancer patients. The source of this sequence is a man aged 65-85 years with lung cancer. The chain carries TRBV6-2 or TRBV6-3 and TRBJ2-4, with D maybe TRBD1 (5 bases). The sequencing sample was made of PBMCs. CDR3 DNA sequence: TGTGCCAGCAGTTCTGGGCAGGGCTGGGCCAAAAACATTCAGTACTTC. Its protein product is CASSSGQGWAKNIQYF.